Described below is a single T cell receptor (beta chain) sequence and its context. Measured with immunoSEQ multiplex PCR; TCRdb has only the in-frame clones, and not every one. In the table there are 70,000 to 90,000 clones, approximately 86% of which are singletons. The record originates from a study of radiotherapy plus CTLA-4 blockade in lung cancer. The study gave focal radiation plus ipilimumab CTLA-4 blockade to patients with chemo-refractory metastatic non-small-cell lung cancer. The CDR3 length is 15 residues. CDR1 is SGHVS, CDR2 FQNEAQ, per germline. The material was peripheral blood, obtained from a patient treated with radiotherapy plus ipilimumab. The receptor was derived from a human donor with non-small cell lung cancer who had stable disease on radiotherapy plus ipilimumab. This chain connects TRBV7-8 to TRBJ2-5; D might be TRBD1 (6 bases). The last part of the DNA fits TRBJ2-7 better; the J call may be wrong. The CDR3 loop reads CASSMGAGGSYEQYF. The CDR3 DNA reads TGTGCCAGCAGCATGGGGGCGGGCGGCTCCTACGAGCAGTACTTC.